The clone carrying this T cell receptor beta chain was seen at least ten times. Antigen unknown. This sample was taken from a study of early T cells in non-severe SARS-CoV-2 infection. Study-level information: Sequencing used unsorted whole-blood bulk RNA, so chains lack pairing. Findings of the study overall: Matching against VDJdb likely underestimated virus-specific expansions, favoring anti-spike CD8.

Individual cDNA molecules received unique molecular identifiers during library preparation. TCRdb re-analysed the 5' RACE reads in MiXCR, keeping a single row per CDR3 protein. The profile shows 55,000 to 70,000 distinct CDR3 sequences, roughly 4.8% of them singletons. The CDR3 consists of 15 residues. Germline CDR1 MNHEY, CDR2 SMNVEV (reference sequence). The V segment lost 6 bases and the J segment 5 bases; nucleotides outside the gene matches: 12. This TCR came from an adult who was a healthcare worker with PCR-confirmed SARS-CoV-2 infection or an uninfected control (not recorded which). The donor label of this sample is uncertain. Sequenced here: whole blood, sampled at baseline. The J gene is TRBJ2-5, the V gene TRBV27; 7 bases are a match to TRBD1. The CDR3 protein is CASSGERQGRETQYF. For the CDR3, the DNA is TGTGCCAGCAGCGGCGAGCGACAGGGCCGGGAGACCCAGTACTTC.